Listed below are T cell receptor beta chains from one sample, sequenced in a study of control samples from healthy donors and cancer patients. The repertoire was sequenced with immunoSEQ multiplex PCR; TCRdb's copy has only in-frame clones and lacks some. This sample has roughly 23,000 clones, with roughly 84% found just once. The specimen sequenced was PBMCs. Receptors originate from a man aged 55 to 70 with head and neck cancer. Both conserved end residues are part of each CDR3.

V: TRBV6-5
J: TRBJ2-2
CDR3: CASSLGLTELFF

V: TRBV11-2
J: TRBJ1-6
CDR3: CASSLAGQLSPLHF

V: TRBV27
J: TRBJ2-7
CDR3: CASSLVASGSYEQYF

V: TRBV19
J: TRBJ1-3
CDR3: CASVYSRGPSGNTIYF

V: TRBV29-1
J: TRBJ1-2
CDR3: CSAGGGEANYGYTF

V: TRBV24-1
J: TRBJ1-2
CDR3: CATRETGKGAMVEGYTF

V: TRBV21-1
J: TRBJ2-7
CDR3: CASSKRPGTGGPWPYEQYF

V: TRBV6-5
J: TRBJ1-5
CDR3: CASGGVGNQPQHF

V: TRBV11-3
J: TRBJ2-1
CDR3: CASSLGPPHNEQFF

V: TRBV11-3
J: TRBJ1-1
CDR3: CASSLAGDGEAFF

V: TRBV19
J: TRBJ1-1
CDR3: CASRRGLRDTEAFF

V: TRBV19
J: TRBJ1-5
CDR3: CASSTTGSSNQPQHF

V: TRBV7-2
J: TRBJ2-7
CDR3: CASSLPSWAGAEQYF

V: TRBV2
J: TRBJ1-1
CDR3: CASSIGGTRTEAFF

V: TRBV27
J: TRBJ1-6
CDR3: CASTLDILSSYNSPLHF

V: TRBV10-3
J: TRBJ2-5
CDR3: CAISVSETQYF

V: TRBV5-1
J: TRBJ1-6
CDR3: CASSFTGDSPLHF

V: TRBV21-1
J: TRBJ2-7
CDR3: CASSKVGDRYRVTYEQYF

V: TRBV18
J: TRBJ2-2
CDR3: CASSPLPRPSTGELFF

V: TRBV4-1
J: TRBJ1-5
CDR3: CASSQAGSNQPQHF

V: TRBV19
J: TRBJ1-3
CDR3: CATSPGTTGNTIYF

V: TRBV5-1
J: TRBJ2-1
CDR3: CASSLSGGFYNEQFF

V: TRBV6-5
J: TRBJ1-6
CDR3: CASSYLTGENSPLHF